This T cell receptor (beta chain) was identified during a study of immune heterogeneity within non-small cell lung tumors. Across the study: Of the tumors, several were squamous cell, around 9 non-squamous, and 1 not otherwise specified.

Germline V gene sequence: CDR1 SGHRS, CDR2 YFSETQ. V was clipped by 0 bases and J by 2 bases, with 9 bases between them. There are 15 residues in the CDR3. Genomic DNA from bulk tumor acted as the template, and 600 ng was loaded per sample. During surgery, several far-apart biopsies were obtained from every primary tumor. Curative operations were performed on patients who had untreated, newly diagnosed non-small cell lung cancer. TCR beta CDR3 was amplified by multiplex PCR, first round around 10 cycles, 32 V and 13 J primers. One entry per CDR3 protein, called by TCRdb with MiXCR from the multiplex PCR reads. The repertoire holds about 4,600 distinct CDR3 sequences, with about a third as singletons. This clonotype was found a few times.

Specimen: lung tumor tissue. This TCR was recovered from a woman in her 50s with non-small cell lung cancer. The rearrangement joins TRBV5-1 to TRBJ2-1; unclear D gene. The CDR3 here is CASSLVGGTYNEQFF. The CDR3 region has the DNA TGCGCCAGCAGCTTGGTTGGCGGTACCTACAATGAGCAGTTCTTC.